Each of the 27 T cell receptor beta chains below was sequenced from the same sample in a study of vaccination and CD4 T cells after COVID-19. Treatment here: roughly 10-day PBMC culture with coronavirus spike peptide pools or control peptides (ViraFEST assay). No cognate antigen is known for these TCRs. With the Oncomine TCR Beta short-read assay, DNA from cultured CD4+ T cells was sequenced. One entry per CDR3 protein, called by TCRdb with MiXCR from the PCR reads. Of more than 15,000 distinct CDR3 sequences listed, just under 30% were seen once; the top ten hold approximately 15%. The sequencing input was cultured CD4+ T cells from blood. The receptor set was obtained from a human donor with COVID-19.

This clonotype was counted only a few times. The chain couples TRBV2 to TRBJ1-6, with TRBD1 identical over 9 bases. CDR1 is SNHLY, CDR2 FYNNEI, per germline. The trim removed 10 bases at V and 7 bases at J, leaving 8 bases unmatched. The CDR3 spans 14 residues. CDR3 loop: CATAPGTGNSPLHF. The CDR3 DNA sequence: TGTGCCACCGCCCCTGGGACAGGGAATTCACCCCTCCACTTT.

This rearrangement joins TRBV7-3 to TRBJ2-3, with 11 bases identical to TRBD1. Trimming took 5 bases from V and 7 from J; bases not matched to a gene: 5. The CDR3 runs 14 residues. Per the germline V gene, CDR1 is SGHTA and CDR2 is FQGTGA. DNA of the CDR3: TGTGCCAGCAGCGTGGACAGGGGGCAACATACGCAGTATTTT. Protein sequence: CASSVDRGQHTQYF.

The chain is built from TRBV11-3 and TRBJ2-3; 8 positions agree with TRBD1. Germline V gene data show CDR1 as SGHNT and CDR2 as YENEEA. The J segment lost 4 bases and the V segment lost 4 bases, leaving 4 bases of the junction unmatched. The CDR3 spans 14 residues. The CDR3 is CASSYGTGADTQYF. The CDR3 region has the DNA TGTGCCAGCAGCTACGGGACAGGCGCAGATACGCAGTATTTT.

The V gene is TRBV28, the J gene TRBJ1-2; D uncertain. The CDR3 sequence is 14 residues long. Germline V gene lookup returns CDR1 MDHEN and CDR2 SYDVKM. V lost 5 bases and J lost 4, with 14 bases in between. CDR3 sequence (DNA): TGTGCCAGCAGTCCCCCGGCAAACATCTATGGCTACACCTTC. This encodes CASSPPANIYGYTF.

The genes are TRBV19 and TRBJ2-5; 10 bases align to TRBD1. V was pared by 4 bases and J by 7 bases, with 6 bases of the junction left unmatched. The germline gives CDR1 LNHDA, CDR2 SQIVND (reference sequence). The CDR3 is 14 amino acids. The CDR3 DNA sequence: TGTGCCAGTAGTACGGAGACAGGGGGCGCGACCCAGTACTTC. Encoded protein: CASSTETGGATQYF. The variable domain in full, completed from reference TRBV19 and TRBJ2-5, reads DGGITQSPKYLFRKEGQNVTLSCEQNLNHDAMYWYRQDPGQGLRLIYYSQIVNDFQKGDIAEGYSVSREKKESFPLTVTSAQKNPTAFYLCASSTETGGATQYFGPGTRLLVL.

The V call is TRBV29-1, the J call TRBJ1-2, with D unresolved. Trimming cost V 3 bases and J 8 bases, with 13 bases left between them. This CDR3 spans 12 amino acids. Germline values: CDR1 SQVTM, CDR2 ANQGSEA. The CDR3 sequence is CSVDKLLGGYTF. The CDR3 DNA reads as TGCAGCGTTGATAAGCTGCTGGGGGGCTACACCTTC.

Within the sample, this clonotype is medium-sized. The rearrangement uses TRBV14 and TRBJ2-7; no reliable D call. CDR1 and CDR2 (germline): SGHDN, FVKESK. Trimming removed 1 base from V and 3 bases from J, with 4 bases in between. This CDR3 region has 12 residues. The CDR3 loop reads CASSQANYEQYF. CDR3 nucleotides: TGTGCCAGCAGCCAAGCAAACTACGAGCAGTACTTC.

This clonotype was seen more than once but under ten times. The rearrangement links TRBV19 to TRBJ1-3; TRBD1 might be the D (6 bases). V lost 6 bases, J lost 1 base, and 10 bases lay in between. This CDR3 spans 14 amino acids. In germline, CDR1 is LNHDA, CDR2 SQIVND (reference sequence). The CDR3 spells CASSVQGSGNTIYF. DNA of the CDR3: TGTGCCAGTAGCGTACAGGGATCTGGAAACACCATATATTTT.

This clonotype was seen a few times. The CDR3 region is CASSAYRFSGNTIYF. For the CDR3, the DNA is TGTGCCAGCAGCGCCTACAGATTCTCTGGAAACACCATATATTTT. V usage is TRBV7-2 and J usage is TRBJ1-3; D uncertain. Germline V gene lookup returns CDR1 SGHTA and CDR2 FQGNSA. CDR3 length: 15 amino acids. Trimming shortened V by 5 bases and J by 0 bases, and 11 bases separated the two germline ends.

The sample holds a few counts of this clonotype. The chain has TRBV7-8 and TRBJ1-1; a weak D match, TRBD1 (5 bases). There are 16 residues in the CDR3. Germline V gives CDR1 SGHVS, CDR2 FQNEAQ. The germline V and J ends were trimmed by 4 bases and 4 bases, with 19 bases remaining between them. The CDR3 DNA is TGTGCCAGCAGCTCGCGGACGGGAATTACAGGCACTGAAGCTTTCTTT. This encodes CASSSRTGITGTEAFF.

This chain connects TRBV5-4 to TRBJ1-1; maybe TRBD1 (6 bases). Germline V gene sequence: CDR1 SGHNT, CDR2 YYREEE (reference sequence). Trimming stripped 2 bases from V and 8 bases from J, with 13 bases between. The CDR3 length is 13 residues. In nucleotides, the CDR3 is TGTGCCAGCAGCTTCGACAGGAGAGGAGAAGCTTTCTTT. Translation gives CASSFDRRGEAFF. Using reference TRBV5-4 and TRBJ1-1 for the parts outside the CDR3, the full variable domain is ETGVTQSPTHLIKTRGQQVTLRCSSQSGHNTVSWYQQALGQGPQFIFQYYREEENGRGNFPPRFSGLQFPNYSSELNVNALELDDSALYLCASSFDRRGEAFFGQGTRLTVV.

As to this clonotype: The junction shows a germline mismatch at one end, possibly a read error. The genes are TRBV10-1 and TRBJ2-3; D not certain. The CDR3 sequence is 15 residues long. Germline V lookup: CDR1 WNHNN, CDR2 SYGVQD (reference sequence). DNA of the CDR3: TGCACCAGCAGTGACAACGGCCAGCACAGAGATACGCAGTATTTT. Translating gives CTSSDNGQHRDTQYF.

There are a few counts of this clonotype. The chain carries TRBV7-2 and TRBJ2-5; D not certain. The CDR3 extends over 13 amino acids. Germline CDR1 and CDR2: SGHTA and FQGNSA. Trimming took off 0 bases at V and 5 bases at J, with 7 bases between the two ends. This CDR3 reads CASSLATWETQYF. The DNA for the CDR3 is TGTGCCAGCAGCTTAGCGACTTGGGAGACCCAGTACTTC.

J is TRBJ1-1 and V is TRBV11-2; D unresolved. Germline V gives CDR1 SGHAT, CDR2 FQNNGV. This CDR3 region has 15 residues. V lost 8 bases, J lost 0 bases, and 16 bases lay in between. The CDR3 reads CASSHQWVMNTEAFF. The CDR3 coding sequence is TGTGCCAGCTCCCACCAATGGGTTATGAACACTGAAGCTTTCTTT.

The J gene is TRBJ1-2, the V gene TRBV7-2; a possible D gene is TRBD1 (6 bases). The V gene's germline CDR1 is SGHTA and CDR2 FQGNSA. V lost 5 bases and J lost 8, with 18 bases in between. This CDR3 has 14 residues. CDR3 DNA sequence: TGTGCCAGCAGCGCGGGAGCAGGGGAAAGAGGCTACACCTTC. This sequence encodes CASSAGAGERGYTF.

The chain carries TRBV6-5 and TRBJ2-7, with D perhaps matching TRBD1 or TRBD2 (5 bases each). Germline assignment: CDR1 MNHEY and CDR2 SVGAGI. This CDR3 comprises 17 residues. The V and J ends lost 3 bases and 1 base respectively, with 19 bases between them. CDR3 in amino acids: CASSYKRGGPSSYEQYF. CDR3 DNA sequence: TGTGCCAGCAGTTATAAGAGGGGCGGCCCATCTTCCTACGAGCAGTACTTC.

This clonotype has a handful of counts. The V call is TRBV6-1, the J call TRBJ2-2, with a possible D match to TRBD1 (5 bases). The CDR3 has 16 amino acids. Per germline, CDR1 MNHNS and CDR2 SASEGT. The V gene lost 6 bases and the J gene lost 0 bases, with 14 bases spanning the gap. The CDR3 loop reads CASSRQSPANTGELFF. Here the CDR3 DNA reads TGTGCCAGCAGCAGACAGTCTCCCGCGAACACCGGGGAGCTGTTTTTT.

The V gene is TRBV11-3, the J gene TRBJ1-4, with D unresolved. Trimming removed 3 bases from V and 8 bases from J, with 10 bases in between. CDR1 and CDR2 from the germline V gene are SGHNT and YENEEA. The CDR3 sequence is 13 residues long. For the CDR3, the DNA is TGTGCCAGCAGCTTCGAACTCAGCGAAAAACTGTTTTTT. It encodes CASSFELSEKLFF.

The V gene is TRBV4-2, the J gene TRBJ1-1, with D possibly matching TRBD1 (5 bases). This CDR3 is 18 amino acids long. The V gene's germline CDR1 is LGHNA and CDR2 YNFKEQ. The V end lost 0 bases, the J end lost 1 base, and 18 bases lay between the germline ends. The CDR3 sequence: CASSQDPGQAGWNTEAFF. CDR3 coding DNA: TGTGCCAGCAGCCAAGATCCAGGGCAGGCGGGATGGAACACTGAAGCTTTCTTT.

This clonotype was seen a handful of times. The chain combines TRBV20-1 with TRBJ1-5; 8 bases map to TRBD1. The germline V gene encodes CDR1 DFQATT and CDR2 SNEGSKA (reference sequence). The length of the CDR3 is 12 residues. CDR3: CRTGQVNQPQHF. CDR3 sequence (DNA): TGCAGGACGGGACAGGTAAATCAGCCCCAGCATTTT.

The V call is TRBV6-1, the J call TRBJ2-5; the match to TRBD1 covers 9 bases. Trimming removed 6 bases from V and 7 bases from J; junction bases left unmatched: 9. CDR3 length: 14 residues. Looked up from germline, CDR1 is MNHNS and CDR2 is SASEGT. DNA for the CDR3: TGTGCCAGCAGCCGGGGACAGGGAGTGGGGACCCAGTACTTC. Translation: CASSRGQGVGTQYF.

This chain joins TRBV5-1 and TRBJ2-7; no clear D. The V end lost 2 bases, the J end lost 6 bases, and 9 bases lay between the germline ends. The CDR3 is 12 residues long. In germline, CDR1 is SGHRS, CDR2 YFSETQ. In DNA, the CDR3 is TGCGCCAGCAGCTTTGTAGGATCCGAGCAGTACTTC. Amino acid sequence: CASSFVGSEQYF.

This clonotype showed up just a few times. The chain uses TRBV6-1 and TRBJ2-3; the D is unclear. V was pared by 5 bases and J by 0 bases, with 12 bases between. Germline CDR1 MNHNS, CDR2 SASEGT. This CDR3 contains 15 residues. DNA for the CDR3: TGTGCCAGCAGTCAGGAGCCTTCTAGCACAGATACGCAGTATTTT. Amino acid sequence: CASSQEPSSTDTQYF.

This clonotype was seen a few times. V is TRBV19 and J is TRBJ1-2; D gene ambiguous. V lost 6 bases, J lost 5 bases, and 16 bases lay in between. Germline V gives CDR1 LNHDA, CDR2 SQIVND (reference sequence). The CDR3 is made up of 14 amino acids. The CDR3 nucleotides read TGTGCCAGTAGCTCTACCGGGCCGCCTTATGGCTACACCTTC. Translating gives CASSSTGPPYGYTF.

This clonotype showed up just a few times. V usage is TRBV18 and J usage is TRBJ1-4; no clear D gene. The CDR3 has 16 residues. With 3 bases removed from V and 8 bases from J, the gap between germline ends came to 19 bases. CDR1 and CDR2 from the germline V gene are KGHSH and LQKENI. In DNA form, the CDR3 reads TGTGCCAGCTCACCCATCCGGACTACGACCCAGGAAAAACTGTTTTTT. Translating gives CASSPIRTTTQEKLFF.

The chain carries TRBV11-3 and TRBJ2-2; a weak D match, TRBD1 (6 bases). The CDR3 is made up of 15 amino acids. CDR1 is SGHNT, CDR2 YENEEA, per germline. The ends were cut back, 5 bases at V and 1 base at J, with 11 bases in the middle. The CDR3 protein is CASSPQGVNTGELFF. Written as DNA, the CDR3 is TGTGCCAGCAGCCCACAGGGAGTGAACACCGGGGAGCTGTTTTTT. The variable domain in full, with the rest retrieved from reference TRBV11-3 and TRBJ2-2, is EAGVVQSPRYKIIEKKQPVAFWCNPISGHNTLYWYLQNLGQGPELLIRYENEEAVDDSQLPKDRFSAERLKGVDSTLKIQPAELGDSAVYLCASSPQGVNTGELFFGEGSRLTVL.

The CDR3, as DNA: TGTGCCAGCAGCCAAGGACGGTCGCTCTCTGGAAACACCATATATTTT. It translates to CASSQGRSLSGNTIYF. The genes are TRBV4-2 and TRBJ1-3; D call uncertain. V shed 1 base and J shed 0 bases, with 10 bases lying between them. Germline CDR1 is LGHNA and CDR2 is YNFKEQ. The CDR3 covers 16 residues.